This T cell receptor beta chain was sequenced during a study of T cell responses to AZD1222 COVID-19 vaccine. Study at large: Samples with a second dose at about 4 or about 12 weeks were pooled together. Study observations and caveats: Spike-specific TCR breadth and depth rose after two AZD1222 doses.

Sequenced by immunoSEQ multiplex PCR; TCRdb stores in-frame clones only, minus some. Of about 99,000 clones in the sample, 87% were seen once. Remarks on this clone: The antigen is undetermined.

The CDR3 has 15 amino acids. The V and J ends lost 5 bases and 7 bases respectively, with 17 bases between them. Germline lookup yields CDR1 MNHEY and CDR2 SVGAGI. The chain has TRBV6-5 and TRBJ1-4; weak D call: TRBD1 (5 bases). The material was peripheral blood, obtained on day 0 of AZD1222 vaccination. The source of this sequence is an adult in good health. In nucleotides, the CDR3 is TGTGCCAGCAGTAGGGACCCCTGGGGTATTGAAAAACTGTTTTTT. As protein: CASSRDPWGIEKLFF.